The entry below gives a single T cell receptor (beta chain) sequence along with its context. This CDR3 contains 16 residues. V was pared by 4 bases and J by 4 bases, with 9 bases of the junction left unmatched. Germline CDR1 is SGHRS and CDR2 is YFSETQ. TCRdb analysed the 5' RACE reads with MiXCR anew, one entry per CDR3 protein. Here the sample spans 300,000 to 400,000 distinct CDR3 sequences, approximately 16% being singletons. This specimen comes from a study of T-cell memory formation after mild COVID-19. This receptor was identified in a man between 18 and 29 years old who had mild COVID-19 (a few samples of this study predate the infection). Cell type and time point are not known. The specimen was PBMCs or a T cell subset sorted from them (not recorded which). The rearrangement joins TRBV5-1 to TRBJ2-1; 9 nucleotides agree with TRBD2. CDR3 DNA sequence: TGCGCCAGCAGCACGTTTGGGAGCGGGGGGTACAATGAGCAGTTCTTC. It translates to CASSTFGSGGYNEQFF.